The next 13 T cell receptor beta chains were all read from a single sample in a study of shared clonotypes between healthy human individuals. Sequencing used immunoSEQ multiplex PCR; TCRdb keeps in-frame clones, though not all of them. The repertoire consists of 2,500,000 or so clones, with 93% occurring once and the leading ten covering roughly 0.39%. Sequenced sample: naive CD4+ T cells from PBMCs. Documented subset: CD45RA+ positively selected. The origin of the receptors is a man aged 18-30 years in good health. Some clones in this sample may be carry-over from other donors' samples.

The chain carries TRBV27 and TRBJ2-7; 7 nucleotides match TRBD1. Germline V lookup: CDR1 MNHEY, CDR2 SMNVEV (reference sequence). The CDR3 is made up of 14 amino acids. With V trimmed by 5 bases and J by 2 bases, 6 bases remained unmatched. The CDR3 sequence: CASSKGDRPYEQYF. The CDR3 DNA is TGTGCCAGCAGTAAAGGGGACAGACCCTACGAGCAGTACTTC.

This chain connects TRBV29-1 to TRBJ1-3, with no clear D. This CDR3 region has 9 residues. Germline assignment: CDR1 SQVTM and CDR2 ANQGSEA. V lost 6 bases, J lost 8 bases, and 5 bases lay in between. The CDR3 loop is CSVKYTIYF. Here the CDR3 DNA reads TGCAGCGTGAAGTACACCATATATTTT. The complete variable domain, with remaining parts taken from reference TRBV29-1 and TRBJ1-3, reads SAVISQKPSRDICQRGTSLTIQCQVDSQVTMMFWYRQQPGQSLTLIATANQGSEATYESGFVIDKFPISRPNLTFSTLTVSNMSPEDSSIYLCSVKYTIYFGEGSWLTVV.

The chain links TRBV30 to TRBJ2-1, with 7 nucleotides matching TRBD2. V was pared by 4 bases and J by 0 bases, with 6 bases of the junction left unmatched. The CDR3 runs 15 residues. Germline CDR1 reads GTSNPN; CDR2 reads SVGIG (reference sequence). CDR3 in DNA: TGTGCCTGGAAATTGGCGGGAGTCTCCTACAATGAGCAGTTCTTC. Amino acids: CAWKLAGVSYNEQFF.

A single count supports this clone. The chain has TRBV7-2 and TRBJ2-5; D is possibly TRBD1 or TRBD2 (5 bases each). CDR1 SGHTA and CDR2 FQGNSA come from the germline V gene. V was pared by 3 bases and J by 4 bases, with 12 bases between. This CDR3 comprises 14 residues. The CDR3 coding sequence is TGTGCCAGCAGCTTCCGAGGGGAAAGAGAGACCCAGTACTTC. As protein: CASSFRGERETQYF.

The chain couples TRBV18 to TRBJ2-7; D could derive from TRBD1 or TRBD2 (5 bases each). This CDR3 comprises 15 residues. Germline CDR1 is KGHSH and CDR2 is LQKENI. The V end was cut by 0 bases, the J end by 0 bases, with 9 bases between. The CDR3 DNA follows: TGTGCCAGCTCACCACCGGGACGGAGCTCCTACGAGCAGTACTTC. Encoded protein: CASSPPGRSSYEQYF.

The chain recombines TRBV6-5 with TRBJ1-1, with D perhaps TRBD1 (5 bases). V lost 7 bases, J lost 0 bases, and 15 bases lay in between. Germline-derived CDR1 and CDR2 are MNHEY and SVGAGI. The CDR3 has 15 amino acids. The DNA for the CDR3 is TGTGCCAGCACCCCGCTGTGGGGGGTGAACACTGAAGCTTTCTTT. It codes for CASTPLWGVNTEAFF.

The V and J genes are TRBV10-2 and TRBJ2-2; TRBD2 is a possible D gene (5 bases). This CDR3 spans 16 amino acids. Per the germline V gene, CDR1 is WSHSY and CDR2 is SAAADI. V lost 6 bases, J lost 0 bases, and 14 bases lay in between. CDR3 bases: TGCGCCAGCAGCGAAACACGGACTCCGAACACCGGGGAGCTGTTTTTT. Amino acids: CASSETRTPNTGELFF.

This sequence joins TRBV30 and TRBJ2-1; TRBD2 matches 7 bases. The CDR3 length is 19 residues. CDR1 and CDR2 from the germline V gene are GTSNPN and SVGIG (reference sequence). The V segment lost 2 bases and the J segment 8 bases; nucleotides outside the gene matches: 24. The CDR3 bases are TGTGCCTGGAGTCGGACCCGCTTTCTAGCGGAGGTGGGGGGGGATGAGCAGTTCTTC. Encoded protein: CAWSRTRFLAEVGGDEQFF.

DNA for the CDR3: TGTGCCAGCAGCGGTACTAGCGGGAGCCTGGGTGAGCAGTTCTTC. It yields the protein CASSGTSGSLGEQFF. The chain links TRBV9 to TRBJ2-1, with TRBD2 matching over 11 bases. CDR1 and CDR2 (germline): SGDLS, YYNGEE. Trimming at V came to 3 bases and at J to 9 bases, leaving 8 bases not matched to a gene. This CDR3 comprises 15 residues.

V is TRBV6-1 and J is TRBJ2-7; D remains unclear. CDR1 and CDR2 from the germline V gene are MNHNS and SASEGT. The CDR3 consists of 13 residues. Trimming left V 0 bases short and J 3 bases short, with 6 bases between. CDR3 bases: TGTGCCAGCAGTGAAGCCGGGCACTACGAGCAGTACTTC. Translating it yields CASSEAGHYEQYF.

This chain uses TRBV5-1 with TRBJ2-6; no clear D gene. This CDR3 has 18 residues. V lost 1 base and J 0 bases, leaving 14 bases between the germline ends. CDR1 SGHRS and CDR2 YFSETQ come from the germline V gene. CDR3 DNA sequence: TGCGCCAGCAGCTTGCCGATCTCTCTGGTCTCTGGGGCCAACGTCCTGACTTTC. It encodes CASSLPISLVSGANVLTF. Full variable domain (remainder filled in from reference TRBV5-1 and TRBJ2-6): KAGVTQTPRYLIKTRGQQVTLSCSPISGHRSVSWYQQTPGQGLQFLFEYFSETQRNKGNFPGRFSGRQFSNSRSEMNVSTLELGDSALYLCASSLPISLVSGANVLTFGAGSRLTVL.

The chain uses TRBV7-2 and TRBJ2-2; TRBD2 aligns across 7 bases. The length of the CDR3 is 15 residues. Germline V gives CDR1 SGHTA, CDR2 FQGNSA. J was trimmed by 6 bases and V by 9 bases; bases with no gene match: 13. CDR3 amino acids: CARHFPGLSSGELFF. The CDR3 region has the DNA TGTGCCAGACATTTTCCGGGACTAAGTTCCGGGGAGCTGTTTTTT.

The chain carries TRBV6-1 and TRBJ1-2, with a weak D call TRBD1 (6 bases). V was pared by 0 bases and J by 5 bases, with 13 bases between. CDR3 length: 15 amino acids. The germline V gene has CDR1 MNHNS and CDR2 SASEGT. The DNA of the CDR3 is TGTGCCAGCAGTGAAGCGATCGGGACAACATATGGCTACACCTTC. This translates into CASSEAIGTTYGYTF.